The 9 T cell receptor beta chains reported below all come from one sample, sequenced in a study of PD-1 blockade in classical Hodgkin lymphoma (dated by TCRdb to 2020 to 2022). Read against the paper, the sample's time point label means: cycle 1 day 1 (C1D1), immediately before nivolumab initiation. Every trial patient had relapsed after autologous stem cell transplantation, and cohorts A, B and C differed in prior brentuximab vedotin exposure. Libraries were constructed by the immunoSEQ multiplex PCR assay. In TCRdb, the immuneACCESS table is reduced to in-frame sequences with V and J assigned. These tables do not hold every clone; where another copy was compared, an unresolved V gene accounts for under half, and the others remain unexplained. Recorded for this sample are over 7,500 clones; around 90% of them occurred a single time. Of the sample, 14% is held by the ten largest clones. The sample was peripheral blood mononuclear cells (PBMCs), taken at baseline. These receptors were obtained from a human donor with classical Hodgkin lymphoma.

The V and J genes are TRBV28 and TRBJ2-5; D is perhaps TRBD1 (5 bases). The CDR3 sequence is 14 residues long. V was clipped by 5 bases and J by 5 bases, with 15 bases between them. The germline gives CDR1 MDHEN, CDR2 SYDVKM. The CDR3 loop reads CASSKQHPGETQYF. The CDR3, as DNA: TGTGCCAGCAGTAAACAACACCCAGGGGAGACCCAGTACTTC.

This clone was found once. The chain recombines TRBV6-5 with TRBJ1-2, with D hard to call. Between the trimmed V and J ends, which lost 9 bases and 3 bases, there was a span of 8 bases. CDR1 MNHEY and CDR2 SVGAGI come from the germline V gene. This CDR3 spans 11 amino acids. The CDR3 coding sequence is TGTGCCAGTGGGCCATACTATGGCTACACCTTC. It is translated as CASGPYYGYTF.

This chain uses TRBV18 with TRBJ1-2; 10 nucleotides align to TRBD1. The CDR3 has 14 amino acids. Trimming at V came to 3 bases and at J to 4 bases, leaving 2 bases not matched to a gene. Looked up from germline, CDR1 is KGHSH and CDR2 is LQKENI. The CDR3 loop is CASSPGQGGYGYTF. The CDR3 DNA is TGTGCCAGCTCACCCGGACAGGGGGGCTATGGCTACACCTTC.

This rearrangement joins TRBV10-2 to TRBJ2-1; TRBD1 might be the D (6 bases). The CDR3 totals 15 residues. Per germline, CDR1 WSHSY and CDR2 SAAADI. The V gene lost 6 bases and the J gene lost 0 bases, with 12 bases spanning the gap. The CDR3 spells CASRIGGTSYNEQFF. CDR3 DNA sequence: TGCGCCAGCAGGATAGGGGGTACCTCCTACAATGAGCAGTTCTTC.

In the case of this clone: One junction end disagrees with the germline gene, perhaps due to a read error. The rearrangement links TRBV10-3 to TRBJ1-5, with TRBD1 as a possible D gene (6 bases). Germline V CDR1 and CDR2: ENHRY, SYGVKD. The CDR3 has 18 residues. CDR3 sequence: CAIRELRPTTGQGEPQHF. DNA of the CDR3: TGTGCCATCAGGGAGTTGAGACCAACTACAGGGCAGGGAGAGCCCCAGCATTTT.

The V gene is TRBV2, the J gene TRBJ2-7, with TRBD1 matching 8 bases. The CDR3 totals 16 residues. Germline V CDR1 and CDR2: SNHLY, FYNNEI. V gave up 8 bases and J gave up 2 bases; unmatched junction bases: 14. The CDR3 loop is CASGLQHRDRTYEQYF. Written as DNA, the CDR3 is TGTGCCAGCGGACTCCAACACCGGGACAGGACCTACGAGCAGTACTTC. The whole variable domain, remainder taken from reference TRBV2 and TRBJ2-7, is EPEVTQTPSHQVTQMGQEVILRCVPISNHLYFYWYRQILGQKVEFLVSFYNNEISEKSEIFDDQFSVERPDGSNFTLKIRSTKLEDSAMYFCASGLQHRDRTYEQYFGPGTRLTVT.

The gene calls are TRBV2 and TRBJ2-3, with 8 bases aligning to TRBD1. Germline loops: CDR1 SNHLY, CDR2 FYNNEI. The CDR3 runs to 19 residues. Trimming cost V 3 bases and J 4 bases; bases outside gene matches: 18. The CDR3 region has the DNA TGTGCCAGCAGTGACCCAAAGGTTACCGACAGGGGCCGTGCAGATACGCAGTATTTT. This gives the protein CASSDPKVTDRGRADTQYF.

CDR3 in amino acids: CASSVPGTDTQYF. CDR3 nucleotides: TGTGCCAGCAGCGTGCCTGGCACAGATACGCAGTATTTT. The V and J genes are TRBV9 and TRBJ2-3; unclear D gene. V was shortened by 2 bases and J by 1 base, with 5 bases between the two germline ends. This CDR3 has 13 amino acids. Germline values: CDR1 SGDLS, CDR2 YYNGEE.

J is TRBJ2-1 and V is TRBV5-5; D is perhaps TRBD2 (7 bases). Trimming removed 2 bases at V and 6 bases at J, with 12 bases between. This CDR3 spans 14 amino acids. CDR1 and CDR2 from the germline V gene are SGHKS and YYEKEE (reference sequence). The CDR3 nucleotides are TGTGCCAGCAGCTTCTCGGGGGGCTTCAATGAGCAGTTCTTC. Encoded protein: CASSFSGGFNEQFF.